This T cell receptor (beta chain) was identified in a study of T cell clones after liver transplantation. On this clone itself: Its antigen is undetermined.

Study-wide results and limits: Conclusions were preliminary, with small, heterogeneous patient groups.

Using immunoSEQ multiplex PCR, the repertoire was profiled, and TCRdb retains in-frame clones only, with some absent. The sample lists tens of thousands of clones, 80% seen once, with approximately 0.73% in the top ten. The V end was cut by 0 bases, the J end by 0 bases, with 11 bases between. The CDR3 consists of 16 residues. CDR1 LGHNA and CDR2 YNFKEQ come from the germline V gene. The sequence was collected from a human patient who received a liver transplant. Some T cells may possibly be graft donor cells. The gene calls are TRBV4-2 and TRBJ2-5; D not certain. Source: CD4+ T cells from blood, taken 12 months after liver transplant. The CDR3: CASSQDYGQDQETQYF. The CDR3 nucleotides are TGTGCCAGCAGCCAAGATTACGGGCAGGACCAAGAGACCCAGTACTTC.